This is a list of T cell receptor beta chains from one sample in a study of blood T cells in healthy people across ages. TCRdb processed the 5' RACE reads anew with MiXCR; each CDR3 protein has one entry. The data contain fewer than 650,000 distinct CDR3 sequences, approximately 26% of them singletons. Separately, the same data were catalogued under a study of T cells of mothers and their children.

What was sequenced was blood. These receptors came from a boy aged 2 to 9 in good health. Both conserved end residues are part of each CDR3. The D gene is left open where the match is weak. Rows give clone size only sometimes, using once, few, many, or a class for an expanded clone.

CDR3 protein	CDR3 DNA	J gene	D gene	V gene	clone size
CASSSEGPENTGELFF	TGCGCCAGCAGCTCTGAAGGACCGGAAAACACCGGGGAGCTGTTTTTT	TRBJ2-2	.	TRBV5-1	.
CASSIPQRGANEQFF	TGTGCCAGCAGCATTCCCCAGCGGGGGGCCAACGAGCAGTTCTTC	TRBJ2-1	TRBD2	TRBV12-3/TRBV12-4	.
CASSGGTVSNQPQHF	TGTGCCAGTAGTGGGGGGACAGTTAGCAATCAGCCCCAGCATTTT	TRBJ1-5	TRBD1	TRBV19	.
CASSEYHGEKLFF	TGTGCCAGCAGTGAATACCATGGGGAAAAACTGTTTTTT	TRBJ1-4	.	TRBV25-1	.
CASSLRSGSFGEQYF	TGTGCCAGCAGCTTAAGATCCGGGTCCTTCGGCGAGCAGTACTTC	TRBJ2-7	.	TRBV5-5	.
CASSLGGGINEQFF	TGTGCCAGCAGCTTAGGGGGGGGGATCAATGAGCAGTTCTTC	TRBJ2-1	TRBD2	TRBV7-6	.
CASGSGRPGANVLTF	TGTGCTAGTGGTTCCGGGAGGCCTGGGGCCAACGTCCTGACTTTC	TRBJ2-6	TRBD2	TRBV12-5	.
CASSGGATGELFF	TGCGCCAGCAGCGGGGGGGCAACCGGGGAGCTGTTTTTT	TRBJ2-2	.	TRBV5-1	.
CASSLGGGVSDTEAFF	TGTGCCAGCAGCTTAGGTGGGGGGGTCTCTGACACTGAAGCTTTCTTT	TRBJ1-1	.	TRBV7-9	once
CASSEQVLNTGELFF	TGTGCCAGCAGTGAACAGGTCTTGAACACCGGGGAGCTGTTTTTT	TRBJ2-2	.	TRBV25-1	.
CASRPLKRGGTDTQYF	TGTGCCAGCAGGCCACTAAAGCGGGGTGGCACAGATACGCAGTATTTT	TRBJ2-3	TRBD2	TRBV12-3/TRBV12-4	.
CASSLGGKREVFF	TGTGCCAGCAGCTTAGGGGGGAAGCGGGAGGTGTTCTTC	TRBJ2-1	TRBD2	TRBV7-2	.
CSASYRANEQYF	TGCAGTGCTAGTTACAGGGCTAACGAGCAGTACTTC	TRBJ2-7	.	TRBV20-1	.
CASSNGGAYQETQYF	TGTGCCAGCAGTAACGGTGGAGCCTACCAAGAGACCCAGTACTTC	TRBJ2-5	.	TRBV6-5	.
CASRGTSGITDTQYF	TGTGCCAGTAGAGGGACTAGCGGGATCACAGATACGCAGTATTTT	TRBJ2-3	TRBD2	TRBV19	few
CAISQREVSSYNEQFF	TGTGCCATCAGCCAGCGGGAGGTAAGCTCCTACAATGAGCAGTTCTTC	TRBJ2-1	TRBD2	TRBV10-3	few
CASSEDRGPNTEAFF	TGTGCCAGCAGTGAGGACAGGGGGCCGAACACTGAAGCTTTCTTT	TRBJ1-1	TRBD1	TRBV6-1	few
CASIRTPHEQFF	TGTGCCAGCATTAGGACTCCCCATGAGCAGTTCTTC	TRBJ2-1	.	TRBV2	.
CASSQGSGGVGGANVLTF	TGCGCCAGCAGCCAAGGATCCGGTGGGGTTGGCGGGGCCAACGTCCTGACTTTC	TRBJ2-6	.	TRBV4-3	.
CASSLSTRQTQYF	TGTGCCAGCAGTTTATCGACTAGGCAGACCCAGTACTTC	TRBJ2-5	.	TRBV27	.
CATSDPSVPNEQFF	TGTGCCACCAGTGACCCGTCTGTCCCCAATGAGCAGTTCTTC	TRBJ2-1	.	TRBV24-1	.
CASSLDRGNFNEQFF	TGTGCCAGCAGCCTAGACAGGGGAAACTTCAATGAGCAGTTCTTC	TRBJ2-1	TRBD1	TRBV9	.
CAIGGSGGSTDTQYF	TGTGCCATCGGGGGTAGCGGGGGGTCCACAGATACGCAGTATTTT	TRBJ2-3	TRBD2	TRBV10-3	.
CASSFEDPNYGYTF	TGTGCCAGCAGCTTTGAAGACCCTAACTATGGCTACACCTTC	TRBJ1-2	.	TRBV5-4	.
CASSLTGPMNTEAFF	TGTGCCAGCAGTTTAACAGGGCCCATGAACACTGAAGCTTTCTTT	TRBJ1-1	.	TRBV27	few
CASSMGLAGDTQYF	TGTGCCAGCAGCATGGGACTAGCGGGAGATACGCAGTATTTT	TRBJ2-3	TRBD2	TRBV7-9	.
CASGPWEGSNEKLFF	TGTGCCAGCGGCCCTTGGGAGGGCTCTAATGAAAAACTGTTTTTT	TRBJ1-4	.	TRBV6-6	few
CASSHGGGLTDTQYF	TGCGCCAGCAGCCACGGTGGGGGATTAACAGATACGCAGTATTTT	TRBJ2-3	.	TRBV5-1	.
CASSLTWGRQETQYF	TGTGCCAGCAGCCTTACCTGGGGCCGCCAAGAGACCCAGTACTTC	TRBJ2-5	.	TRBV6-5	few
CASSAPGGRGYTF	TGTGCCAGCAGCGCCCCGGGTGGCCGAGGCTACACCTTC	TRBJ1-2	.	TRBV6-1	.
CASSRIQGTASTDTQYF	TGTGCCAGCAGCCGCATACAGGGGACAGCTAGCACAGATACGCAGTATTTT	TRBJ2-3	TRBD1	TRBV7-9	.
CASSLERLYNEQFF	TGTGCCAGCAGCTTAGAAAGACTCTACAATGAGCAGTTCTTC	TRBJ2-1	.	TRBV11-2	few
CASSTRDRASPLHF	TGTGCCAGCAGTACACGGGACAGGGCTTCACCCCTCCACTTT	TRBJ1-6	TRBD1	TRBV12-3/TRBV12-4	.
CASSFGRDRGSQPQHF	TGTGCCAGCAGTTTTGGTAGGGACAGGGGGTCTCAGCCCCAGCATTTT	TRBJ1-5	TRBD1	TRBV12-3/TRBV12-4	.
CATSDSPATEQFF	TGTGCCACCAGTGATTCCCCCGCTACCGAGCAGTTCTTC	TRBJ2-1	.	TRBV24-1	.
CASSQGAGGEGGPVFEQFF	TGCGCCAGTAGCCAAGGGGCCGGAGGGGAGGGAGGGCCGGTTTTTGAGCAGTTCTTC	TRBJ2-1	TRBD2	TRBV4-3	.
CASSLNRGQSNEQYF	TGCGCCAGCAGCTTGAACAGGGGGCAATCTAACGAGCAGTACTTC	TRBJ2-7	TRBD1	TRBV5-1	few